These T cell receptor beta chains were read from a single sample in a study of PD-1 blockade in mismatch repair-deficient tumors. Using immunoSEQ multiplex PCR, the repertoire was profiled, and TCRdb retains in-frame clones only, with some absent. The sample contains 80,000 to 100,000 clones, 65% to 85% of which appear only once. Specimen: peripheral blood, collected 12 weeks after starting pembrolizumab. Receptors originate from an adult with mismatch repair-deficient cancer. Both conserved end residues are part of each CDR3. The D gene is left open where the match is weak. Expanded clones get a size class; other rows say once, few or many, or leave the size out.

cdr3_nt	cdr3_aa	d_call	clone_size	v_call	j_call
TGTGCCAGCTCAGCACTGGGGGAGCAGTACTTC	CASSALGEQYF	NA	few	TRBV18	TRBJ2-7
TGTGCCAGCAGCTCTCAGATGAGTAATGAAAAACTGTTTTTT	CASSSQMSNEKLFF	NA	NA	TRBV7-6	TRBJ1-4
TGTGCCAGCAGGCCCGGAGTTGTAACCGGCGAGCAGTACTTC	CASRPGVVTGEQYF	NA	NA	TRBV6-5	TRBJ2-7
TGTGCCAGCAGCTGGGGGAGGGATACGCAGTATTTT	CASSWGRDTQYF	NA	NA	TRBV7-9	TRBJ2-3
TGTGCCAGTGGAGCGGGACAGGGGGCGTTTGGCGCCAAAAACATTCAGTACTTC	CASGAGQGAFGAKNIQYF	TRBD1	once	TRBV9	TRBJ2-4
TGTGCCAGCAGCGCCGTTGGAGGACAGTCACTCGACGAGCAGTACTTC	CASSAVGGQSLDEQYF	NA	NA	TRBV9	TRBJ2-7
TGTGCCATCAGTCAGTCGTTCAGCGGTGCCTACAATGAGCAGTTCTTC	CAISQSFSGAYNEQFF	NA	NA	TRBV10-3	TRBJ2-1
TGTGCCAGCACGTCTAGGGAGACCCAGTACTTC	CASTSRETQYF	NA	NA	TRBV6-1	TRBJ2-5
TGTGCCAGCAGTCATCCCCGGGTTAGCGGAGCGGTACAAGAGACCCAGTACTTC	CASSHPRVSGAVQETQYF	NA	NA	TRBV5-5	TRBJ2-5
TGTGCCAGCAGCACGACTGTAGCCAATGAGCAGTTCTTC	CASSTTVANEQFF	NA	few	TRBV7-3	TRBJ2-1
TGTGCCAGCAGCAAAACGGGGAGTGAGCAGTTCTTC	CASSKTGSEQFF	NA	NA	TRBV9	TRBJ2-1
TGTGCCAGCAGCGTAGGGGACCATCTCTACAATGAGCAGTTCTTC	CASSVGDHLYNEQFF	NA	NA	TRBV9	TRBJ2-1
TGCAGCGTTGAATTTCTTAGCGGGTCGTCCTACAATGAGCAGTTCTTC	CSVEFLSGSSYNEQFF	TRBD2	NA	TRBV29-1	TRBJ2-1
TGTGCCAGCAGCGCGTACAGGGACTCTGCAGCTTTCTTT	CASSAYRDSAAFF	NA	NA	TRBV7-2	TRBJ1-1
TGTGCCAGTAGTATTGGACGCAGCCTCCACGGGGAGCAGTTCTTC	CASSIGRSLHGEQFF	NA	NA	TRBV19	TRBJ2-1
TGCGCCAGCAGCCAAGAGCCAGGGGCGAACACTGAAGCTTTCTTT	CASSQEPGANTEAFF	NA	NA	TRBV4-1	TRBJ1-1
TGTGCCAGCAGCCCCCGAGAGACTAGCGGGAACGAGCAGTACTTC	CASSPRETSGNEQYF	TRBD2	once	TRBV9	TRBJ2-7
TGTGCCAGCAGTTTTGCCCTCGGCTACGAGCAGTACTTC	CASSFALGYEQYF	NA	NA	TRBV27	TRBJ2-7
TGTGCCAGCACCCCAGGAAGGTCCACAGATACGCAGTATTTT	CASTPGRSTDTQYF	NA	NA	TRBV6-1	TRBJ2-3
TGCGCCAGCAGCGGGGGACTAGCGGGATACACCGGGGAGCTGTTTTTT	CASSGGLAGYTGELFF	TRBD2	NA	TRBV5-1	TRBJ2-2
TGTGCCAGCAGTTTCTCAGGGACAGGGGTAACCTACGAGCAGTACTTC	CASSFSGTGVTYEQYF	TRBD1	NA	TRBV27	TRBJ2-7
TGTGCCAGCAGTGATTACGGGACAGGAGATGGCTACACCTTC	CASSDYGTGDGYTF	TRBD1	NA	TRBV25-1	TRBJ1-2
TGTGCCAGCAGCCCCCCGCCGGGCGGAATCGAGACCCAGTACTTC	CASSPPPGGIETQYF	NA	NA	TRBV5-6	TRBJ2-5
TGTGCCAGCAGCTTGGGGGCTAGTCAGTACAATGAGCAGTTCTTC	CASSLGASQYNEQFF	NA	few	TRBV5-5	TRBJ2-1
TGCAGCGGGAGGACCGGGACAGGCTCCTACGAGCAGTACTTC	CSGRTGTGSYEQYF	TRBD1	NA	TRBV29-1	TRBJ2-7
TGCGCCAGCAGCCCCGGGACAGCGAACACCGGGGAGCTGTTTTTT	CASSPGTANTGELFF	TRBD1	NA	TRBV4-1	TRBJ2-2
TGTGCCAGCTCACCAGGACAGGCGATATCCTACGAGCAGTACTTC	CASSPGQAISYEQYF	TRBD1	NA	TRBV18	TRBJ2-7
TGTGCCAGCAGTTCCCTAAGCTCCTACGAGCAGTACTTC	CASSSLSSYEQYF	NA	NA	TRBV6-6	TRBJ2-7
TGTGCCAGCAGTCCTCAAGGACAGAACTACGAGCAGTACTTC	CASSPQGQNYEQYF	NA	NA	TRBV6-5	TRBJ2-7
TGCGCCAGCAGCAGATCCGGGACAGGATCCTACGAGCAGTACTTC	CASSRSGTGSYEQYF	TRBD1	NA	TRBV5-1	TRBJ2-7
TGTGCCAGTAGTATAGAGGCCCCTTGGGCCCCCTTGCCGGAACTGTTTTTT	CASSIEAPWAPLPELFF	NA	NA	TRBV19	TRBJ1-4
TGTGCCAGCAGCTTGGGATCTCCGGGGGAGACCCAGTACTTC	CASSLGSPGETQYF	NA	NA	TRBV7-2	TRBJ2-5
TGTGCCAGTAGTATAGTTTGGACAGGGTCGAACACCGGGGAGCTGTTTTTT	CASSIVWTGSNTGELFF	TRBD1	once	TRBV19	TRBJ2-2
TGTGCCAGCAGTCCCACTAGCGTTAGCTCCTACGAGCAGTACTTC	CASSPTSVSSYEQYF	TRBD2	NA	TRBV6-5	TRBJ2-7
TGTGCCAGCAGTCAGGGGCGCACAGATACGCAGTATTTT	CASSQGRTDTQYF	NA	NA	TRBV5-4	TRBJ2-3
TGTGCCAGTAGTATTGGGGGGCCTTATGGCTACACCTTC	CASSIGGPYGYTF	NA	NA	TRBV19	TRBJ1-2
TGTGCCATCAGTGAGAGCGGCTCTAGCACAGATACGCAGTATTTT	CAISESGSSTDTQYF	NA	NA	TRBV10-3	TRBJ2-3
TGCGCCAGCAGTGAGTCGGCAGCTGTTACCCACGAGCAGTACTTC	CASSESAAVTHEQYF	NA	NA	TRBV10-1	TRBJ2-7
TGTGCCAGCAGTTTAACTAGCGATGCCTACGAGCAGTACTTC	CASSLTSDAYEQYF	TRBD2	NA	TRBV27	TRBJ2-7
TGTGCCAGCAGTCTCCTCCGTGGGGACGAGCAGTACTTC	CASSLLRGDEQYF	NA	NA	TRBV6-6	TRBJ2-7
TGTGCCAGCAGTTTGTTCGGGGATCTTCGTGACAATGAGCAGTTCTTC	CASSLFGDLRDNEQFF	NA	NA	TRBV27	TRBJ2-1